Described below is a single T cell receptor beta chain sequence and its context. Its target is unknown. The sample originates from a study of T cell repertoires in cytomegalovirus infection. Study as a whole: Recently identified HLA-C-restricted and well-studied HLA-B-restricted CMV epitopes were used. The public TCR beta signatures pointed to both CMV infection and matching HLA type.

Findings and caveats of the study: Cumulative public TCR beta family frequency identified CMV carriers with the relevant HLA. The ex vivo response was dominated by HLA-C-restricted CMV-specific TCR beta clonotypes.

V dropped 7 bases and J dropped 3 bases, with 18 bases sitting between them. Germline CDR1 reads MNHNS; CDR2 reads SASEGT. The CDR3 runs 16 residues. TCRdb analysed the reads with MiXCR anew, one entry per CDR3 protein. The data contain about 830,000 distinct CDR3 sequences, about 31% of them singletons. The TCR comes from a human donor in good health (CMV status not recorded). Some clones in this sample may be carry-over from other donors' samples. This rearrangement joins TRBV6-1 to TRBJ2-2; D is unclear. The specimen was cultured CD8+ T cells from PBMCs, collected from culture after CMV antigen stimulation. CDR3 in DNA: TGTGCCAGCAATCAGTGGCCGGAACCAGACACCGGGGAGCTGTTTTTT. Protein product: CASNQWPEPDTGELFF.